The sequence of this T cell receptor (delta chain) was determined in a study of human gamma delta and Vdelta1 T cells (dated by TCRdb to 2016 to 2019). The study in broad terms: In this study, the researchers looked at Delta One T cells, which are Vd1+ gamma-delta T cells, to see how well they work as cytotoxic effectors against acute myeloid leukemia.

The library was generated by PCR. These reads were obtained on an Illumina MiSeq. TCRdb recomputed clones from the public reads with CATT; identical DNA rows were then combined. Within this sample are 4,000 to 5,000 delta-chain clones, with 20% to 30% of them counted one time only. Approximately 71% of the sample lies in the top ten. The sample holds a few counts of this clone. No antigen is known for it. Base-call qualities are not available, and no considerably larger clone is one nucleotide away. Here V drops 0 bases and J drops 0 bases, and the junction holds 16 bases not matched to any gene. Based on the germline V gene, the CDR1 and CDR2 sequences are TSWWSYY and QGS. Measured from the cysteine to the phenylalanine, the CDR3 is 21 residues long. CDR3 DNA only is kept here, 63 bases in frame from base 1.

The clonotype comes from a human donor in good health. Source material: naive CD27+ Vdelta1 gamma-delta T cells from blood. The rearrangement joined TRDV1 to TRDJ1, with 10 bases in between that match TRDD3. The DNA sequence is TGTGCTCTTGGGGAACTTCGGCCGTACTGGGGGATCCGGGAGTACACCGATAAACTCATCTTT. The resulting protein is CALGELRPYWGIREYTDKLIF.